This passage covers 26 T cell receptor beta chains from one sample sequenced in a study of blood T cell repertoires in COVID-19. Sequencing was performed with immunoSEQ multiplex PCR; in TCRdb, only in-frame clones are kept and a portion is missing. The repertoire has some 270,000 clones, 80% to 90% of them found once; the top ten carry approximately 4%. Input material: PBMCs or T cells enriched from blood (not recorded which). All receptors derive from a woman aged 25 to 39 with acute COVID-19.

The chain is built from TRBV19 and TRBJ2-6; 7 bases fit TRBD1. The CDR3 loop spans 16 amino acids. Germline CDR1 and CDR2: LNHDA and SQIVND (reference sequence). V was clipped by 3 bases and J by 3 bases; unmatched bases: 5. CDR3 in DNA: TGTGCCAGTAGTATTTACAGGGGTTTTGGGGCCAACGTCCTGACTTTC. It codes for CASSIYRGFGANVLTF. Together with reference TRBV19 and TRBJ2-6, the CDR3 gives the full variable domain: DGGITQSPKYLFRKEGQNVTLSCEQNLNHDAMYWYRQDPGQGLRLIYYSQIVNDFQKGDIAEGYSVSREKKESFPLTVTSAQKNPTAFYLCASSIYRGFGANVLTFGAGSRLTVL.

V gene TRBV11-2 combines with J gene TRBJ2-1; TRBD2 is a possible D gene (6 bases). Germline assignment: CDR1 SGHAT and CDR2 FQNNGV. The V end was cut by 5 bases, the J end by 6 bases, with 17 bases between. The CDR3 is 15 residues long. The CDR3 here is CASSGPGGSGNEQFF. In DNA form, the CDR3 reads TGTGCCAGCAGCGGACCTGGAGGGTCGGGCAATGAGCAGTTCTTC.

In its sample, this clone was seen once. V is TRBV19 and J is TRBJ1-2; 7 bases are a match to TRBD1. There are 16 residues in the CDR3. V shed 5 bases, J shed 4 bases, and the junction held 13 bases outside the gene matches. Germline-derived CDR1 and CDR2 are LNHDA and SQIVND (reference sequence). The CDR3 DNA follows: TGTGCCAGTAGTCGTTCCGGGACAGCTGTCTTCTATGGCTACACCTTC. It codes for CASSRSGTAVFYGYTF.

The rearrangement uses TRBV11-3 and TRBJ2-1, with a possible D match to TRBD2 (6 bases). The germline CDR1 and CDR2 sequences are SGHNT and YENEEA. V lost 1 base, J lost 7 bases, and 8 bases lay in between. The CDR3 runs 13 residues. CDR3: CASSLGGENEQFF. The CDR3 bases are TGTGCCAGCAGCTTAGGGGGGGAGAATGAGCAGTTCTTC.

The chain joins TRBV7-2 to TRBJ1-4; 7 bases match TRBD1. Losses at the gene ends were 5 bases for V and 6 bases for J; bases not matched to a gene: 6. CDR1 is SGHTA, CDR2 FQGNSA, per germline. CDR3 length equals 14 residues. The CDR3 is CASSPRQGDEKLFF. CDR3 DNA sequence: TGTGCCAGCAGCCCCCGACAGGGTGATGAAAAACTGTTTTTT.

This rearrangement joins TRBV10-3 to TRBJ1-2; 8 bases match TRBD1. Losses at the gene ends were 4 bases for V and 0 bases for J; bases not matched to a gene: 7. This CDR3 contains 16 residues. Germline V gives CDR1 ENHRY, CDR2 SYGVKD. The CDR3 region has the DNA TGTGCCATCAGTGGGACAGGGAATCTGGCTAACTATGGCTACACCTTC. This sequence encodes CAISGTGNLANYGYTF.

In its sample, this clone was seen once. The chain has TRBV28 and TRBJ2-1; TRBD2 matches 8 bases. The CDR3 covers 17 residues. CDR1 MDHEN and CDR2 SYDVKM come from the germline V gene. J lost 3 bases, V lost 3 bases, and 10 bases had no gene match. The CDR3 sequence: CASSLSPRTSIYNEQFF. The DNA for the CDR3 is TGTGCCAGCAGTTTGTCGCCCCGGACTAGCATCTACAATGAGCAGTTCTTC.

The chain uses TRBV7-9 and TRBJ2-3; a possible D gene is TRBD2 (6 bases). Trimming pared 1 base from V and 2 bases from J, leaving 16 bases between. This CDR3 has 17 amino acids. CDR1 is SEHNR and CDR2 is FQNEAQ in the germline V gene (reference sequence). CDR3 nucleotides: TGTGCCAGCAGCTTAGTAGTGGGCGGCGGGACCACAGATACGCAGTATTTT. It specifies CASSLVVGGGTTDTQYF.

In regard to this clone: The junction does not match germline at one end; this may be a read error. This sequence joins TRBV6-5 and TRBJ2-2; no clear D. The CDR3 contains 13 residues. Germline V gene data show CDR1 as MNHEY and CDR2 as SVGAGI. The CDR3 sequence: CASSDSLTGELFF. The CDR3 DNA reads as TGTGCCAGCAGTGACTCCCTCACCGGGGAGCTGTTTTTT.

This clone was detected only a few times. The chain combines TRBV18 with TRBJ1-6; weak D call: TRBD1 (6 bases). V lost 2 bases and J lost 0, with 8 bases in between. The CDR3 contains 16 residues. Per the germline V gene, CDR1 is KGHSH and CDR2 is LQKENI. CDR3 DNA: TGTGCCAGCTCACCAGACAGGAGCTCCTATAATTCACCCCTCCACTTT. It yields the protein CASSPDRSSYNSPLHF.

This chain connects TRBV7-2 to TRBJ2-7, with 12 bases fitting TRBD2. With 2 bases clipped from V and 7 bases from J, the junction kept 12 bases outside the gene matches. The CDR3 is made up of 17 amino acids. CDR1 is SGHTA and CDR2 is FQGNSA in the germline V gene. The CDR3 region is CASSLRLAGAPGSEQYF. The DNA of the CDR3 is TGTGCCAGCAGCTTAAGACTAGCGGGGGCCCCAGGATCGGAGCAGTACTTC.

V is TRBV3-1 (or the pseudogene TRBV3-2) and J is TRBJ1-4, with TRBD1 matching 7 bases. V gave up 3 bases and J gave up 0 bases; unmatched junction bases: 10. Germline V gives CDR1 LGHDT, CDR2 YNNKEL (reference sequence). The CDR3 extends over 18 amino acids. The chain's CDR3 is CASSHGQDHLATNEKLFF. CDR3 DNA: TGTGCCAGCAGCCACGGACAGGACCACCTTGCAACTAATGAAAAACTGTTTTTT.

The chain recombines TRBV10-3 with TRBJ2-5; weak D call: TRBD2 (6 bases). Deletions cut 2 bases from V and 0 bases from J, with 7 bases between. The CDR3 extends over 14 amino acids. Germline loops: CDR1 ENHRY, CDR2 SYGVKD. The CDR3 loop reads CAISERENQETQYF. In DNA form, the CDR3 reads TGTGCCATCAGTGAGCGGGAGAACCAAGAGACCCAGTACTTC.

This chain links TRBV3-1 (or the pseudogene TRBV3-2) with TRBJ2-7; D gene uncertain. In germline, CDR1 is LGHDT, CDR2 YNNKEL (reference sequence). CDR3 length: 11 amino acids. V was trimmed by 5 bases and J by 9 bases, leaving 11 bases between them. CDR3 bases: TGTGCCAGCAGCGCCGAGGATTGGCAGTACTTC. This translates into CASSAEDWQYF.

The rearrangement uses TRBV6-6 and TRBJ2-2, with D unresolved. This CDR3 contains 11 residues. Germline loops: CDR1 MNHNY, CDR2 SVGAGI (reference sequence). V lost 5 bases, J lost 5 bases, and 3 bases lay in between. The CDR3 DNA sequence: TGTGCCAGCAGTACTACCGGGGAGCTGTTTTTT. Protein product: CASSTTGELFF.

The V and J genes are TRBV27 and TRBJ1-6; 9 bases are shared with TRBD1. Looked up from germline, CDR1 is MNHEY and CDR2 is SMNVEV (reference sequence). The junction had 16 bases not matched to a gene; V was cut back by 6 bases and J by 10 bases. The CDR3 covers 17 residues. The CDR3 region has the DNA TGTGCCAGCAGCTTTCTACAGGGGGCGAAAGTAAGGTCACCCCTCCACTTT. Protein product: CASSFLQGAKVRSPLHF.

The chain carries TRBV7-2 and TRBJ2-7; D might be TRBD2 (6 bases). The V gene's germline CDR1 is SGHTA and CDR2 FQGNSA. The CDR3 sequence is 14 residues long. The V gene lost 8 bases and the J gene lost 3 bases, with 17 bases spanning the gap. The chain's CDR3 is CASVKRDSLYEQYF. The CDR3 DNA is TGTGCCAGCGTTAAGAGGGACTCCCTCTACGAGCAGTACTTC.

This rearrangement joins TRBV19 to TRBJ2-7, with a possible D match to TRBD2 (5 bases). Between the trimmed V and J ends, which lost 6 bases and 2 bases, there was a span of 11 bases. Per germline, CDR1 LNHDA and CDR2 SQIVND (reference sequence). The CDR3 contains 13 residues. CDR3 residues: CASRSDGTYEQYF. The CDR3 region has the DNA TGTGCCAGTAGGAGCGACGGGACCTACGAGCAGTACTTC.

This clone was picked up a small number of times. The rearrangement joins TRBV4-3 to TRBJ2-7; TRBD2 is a possible D gene (6 bases). This CDR3 region has 16 residues. Per germline, CDR1 LGHNA and CDR2 YSLEER. V was shortened by 0 bases and J by 2 bases, with 14 bases between the two germline ends. The CDR3 protein is CASSQDPGGSAYEQYF. The CDR3 DNA reads TGCGCCAGCAGCCAAGATCCCGGGGGTAGCGCCTACGAGCAGTACTTC.

This clone appeared a few times. V gene TRBV5-4 combines with J gene TRBJ2-3, with TRBD2 matching over 7 bases. The CDR3 sequence is 14 residues long. V gave up 7 bases and J gave up 6 bases; unmatched junction bases: 11. Germline loops: CDR1 SGHNT, CDR2 YYREEE (reference sequence). The DNA of the CDR3 is TGTGCCAGCGCCTACTGGGGGGGATCGGATACGCAGTATTTT. Amino acids: CASAYWGGSDTQYF. Looking up the rest from reference TRBV5-4 and TRBJ2-3 gives the full variable domain: ETGVTQSPTHLIKTRGQQVTLRCSSQSGHNTVSWYQQALGQGPQFIFQYYREEENGRGNFPPRFSGLQFPNYSSELNVNALELDDSALYLCASAYWGGSDTQYFGPGTRLTVL.

V gene TRBV18 combines with J gene TRBJ2-7; D gene uncertain. Trimming stripped 2 bases from V and 1 base from J, with 12 bases between. Germline V gene data show CDR1 as KGHSH and CDR2 as LQKENI. The CDR3 sequence is 15 residues long. The CDR3 is CASSPNYISSYEQYF. The CDR3 DNA reads TGTGCCAGCTCACCAAACTATATTTCGTCCTACGAGCAGTACTTC.

The V and J genes are TRBV15 and TRBJ2-1; 13 nucleotides match TRBD2. Germline values: CDR1 LNHNV, CDR2 YYDKDF (reference sequence). This CDR3 contains 15 residues. V shed 3 bases, J shed 9 bases, and the junction held 5 bases outside the gene matches. CDR3 protein: CATSSGLAGAVEQFF. Written as DNA, the CDR3 is TGTGCCACCAGCAGTGGACTAGCGGGGGCGGTTGAGCAGTTCTTC. Full variable domain (outside the CDR3, taken from reference TRBV15 and TRBJ2-1): DAMVIQNPRYQVTQFGKPVTLSCSQTLNHNVMYWYQQKSSQAPKLLFHYYDKDFNNEADTPDNFQSRRPNTSFCFLDIRSPGLGDTAMYLCATSSGLAGAVEQFFGPGTRLTVL.

This chain links TRBV28 with TRBJ2-5, with 7 bases aligning to TRBD1. CDR3 length: 14 amino acids. The germline V gene has CDR1 MDHEN and CDR2 SYDVKM. J was trimmed by 1 base and V by 8 bases; bases with no gene match: 7. CDR3 in amino acids: CASDPRDSQETQYF. CDR3 coding DNA: TGTGCCAGCGACCCACGGGACAGCCAAGAGACCCAGTACTTC.

The rearrangement uses TRBV19 and TRBJ2-7; a possible D gene is TRBD1 (5 bases). Looked up from germline, CDR1 is LNHDA and CDR2 is SQIVND (reference sequence). The V gene lost 5 bases and the J gene lost 5 bases, with 16 bases spanning the gap. The CDR3 runs 14 residues. The CDR3 is CASSFGTGSDEQYF. CDR3 DNA sequence: TGTGCCAGTAGTTTTGGCACAGGCTCTGACGAGCAGTACTTC. Filled out from reference TRBV19 and TRBJ2-7, the complete variable domain reads DGGITQSPKYLFRKEGQNVTLSCEQNLNHDAMYWYRQDPGQGLRLIYYSQIVNDFQKGDIAEGYSVSREKKESFPLTVTSAQKNPTAFYLCASSFGTGSDEQYFGPGTRLTVT.

A word on this clone: At the DNA level, this CDR3 is encoded by other sequences in the same sample as well. This chain uses TRBV5-6 with TRBJ2-3, with 7 bases that match TRBD2. Per the germline V gene, CDR1 is SGHDT and CDR2 is YYEEEE. CDR3 length: 14 residues. Germline trimming cut 2 bases from V and 3 bases from J; bases unmatched to any gene: 3. DNA for the CDR3: TGTGCCAGCAGCTTCGGGGGAGGGACAGATACGCAGTATTTT. It encodes CASSFGGGTDTQYF.

The chain employs TRBV28 and TRBJ1-2; 9 bases map to TRBD1. The CDR3 loop spans 13 amino acids. Germline assignment: CDR1 MDHEN and CDR2 SYDVKM. J gave up 2 bases and V 11 bases, and 6 bases lay outside the gene matches. CDR3 nucleotides: TGTGCCGGTACAGGGGGCTCCAACTATGGCTACACCTTC. It translates to CAGTGGSNYGYTF.